One and the same sample provided the 9 T cell receptor beta chains below, sequenced in a study of blood T cell repertoires in COVID-19. Sequenced by immunoSEQ multiplex PCR; TCRdb stores in-frame clones only, minus some. The sample consists of around 160,000 clones, approximately 80% of them appearing once. Specimen: PBMCs or T cells enriched from blood (not recorded which). All receptors come from a man between 35 and 55 years old who had recovered from COVID-19.

The table lists this clone with a count of one. The J gene is TRBJ1-6, the V gene TRBV6-1, with 8 bases lining up with TRBD1. The length of the CDR3 is 13 residues. Germline CDR1 is MNHNS and CDR2 is SASEGT. V lost 2 bases to trimming and J lost 10 bases; unmatched junction nucleotides: 1. CDR3 DNA: TGTGCCAGCAGTGAAACAGGGGGATCACCCCTCCACTTT. Translation: CASSETGGSPLHF.

V and J are TRBV27 and TRBJ1-6; no definite D call. CDR1 MNHEY and CDR2 SMNVEV come from the germline V gene (reference sequence). The CDR3 consists of 13 residues. V lost 6 bases and J 8 bases, leaving 11 bases between the germline ends. The CDR3 reads CASRLREYSPLHF. CDR3 in DNA: TGTGCCAGCAGACTACGGGAATATTCACCCCTCCACTTT.

The V call is TRBV6-4, the J call TRBJ1-2; 7 nucleotides align to TRBD1. CDR1 and CDR2 (germline): MRHNA, SNTAGT. V dropped 10 bases and J dropped 4; count of bases not matched to a gene: 6. CDR3 size: 12 residues. CDR3 coding DNA: TGTGCCATCATGGACAGGAGCTATGGCTACACCTTC. This sequence encodes CAIMDRSYGYTF.

V usage is TRBV5-3 and J usage is TRBJ2-2, with TRBD1 matching over 9 bases. Being an ORF, TRBV5-3 has a function that is uncertain. The CDR3 has 17 residues. V shed 1 base and J 3 bases; nucleotides not matched to a gene: 7. In nucleotides, the CDR3 is TGTGCCAGAAGCTTGTTATCACAGGGGGCCGACACCGGGGAGCTGTTTTTT. It is translated as CARSLLSQGADTGELFF.

The chain couples TRBV13 to TRBJ2-7, with D tentatively TRBD2 (5 bases). V dropped 6 bases and J dropped 0 bases, with 12 bases sitting between them. Germline V CDR1 and CDR2: PRHDT, FYEKMQ (reference sequence). The CDR3 sequence is 14 residues long. CDR3 in amino acids: CASRSGSSSYEQYV. For the CDR3, the DNA is TGTGCCAGCAGATCGGGGTCCTCCTCCTACGAGCAGTACGTC.

The rearrangement joins TRBV2 to TRBJ1-4; 8 bases agree with TRBD1. The junction had 16 bases not matched to a gene; V was cut back by 3 bases and J by 7 bases. The CDR3 has 18 amino acids. Germline CDR1 reads SNHLY; CDR2 reads FYNNEI. DNA for the CDR3: TGTGCCAGCAGTGACACAGGGGGGGTCGGGGCGACGGGTGAAAAACTGTTTTTT. Translation: CASSDTGGVGATGEKLFF.

This chain connects TRBV6-5 to TRBJ2-5; 9 bases agree with TRBD2. The CDR3 consists of 14 residues. The trim removed 5 bases at V and 5 bases at J, leaving 6 bases unmatched. The germline CDR1 and CDR2 sequences are MNHEY and SVGAGI. This chain's CDR3 is CASSRTSVTETQYF. The CDR3, as DNA: TGTGCCAGCAGTCGGACTAGCGTTACGGAGACCCAGTACTTC.

The rearrangement uses TRBV7-9 and TRBJ2-3, with D possibly TRBD1 on 6 matching bases. Germline lookup yields CDR1 SEHNR and CDR2 FQNEAQ (reference sequence). Trimming took 11 bases from V and 2 from J, leaving 11 bases between them. The CDR3 consists of 12 residues. The CDR3 coding sequence is TGTGCCGCAGACAGGATCACAGATACGCAGTATTTT. Translated: CAADRITDTQYF.

This sequence joins TRBV19 and TRBJ2-4; D remains ambiguous. This CDR3 comprises 16 residues. Germline CDR1 reads LNHDA; CDR2 reads SQIVND (reference sequence). The V gene lost 0 bases and the J gene lost 0 bases, with 9 bases spanning the gap. CDR3 protein: CASSIEGNLAKNIQYF. In nucleotides, the CDR3 is TGTGCCAGTAGTATAGAGGGCAACTTAGCCAAAAACATTCAGTACTTC.